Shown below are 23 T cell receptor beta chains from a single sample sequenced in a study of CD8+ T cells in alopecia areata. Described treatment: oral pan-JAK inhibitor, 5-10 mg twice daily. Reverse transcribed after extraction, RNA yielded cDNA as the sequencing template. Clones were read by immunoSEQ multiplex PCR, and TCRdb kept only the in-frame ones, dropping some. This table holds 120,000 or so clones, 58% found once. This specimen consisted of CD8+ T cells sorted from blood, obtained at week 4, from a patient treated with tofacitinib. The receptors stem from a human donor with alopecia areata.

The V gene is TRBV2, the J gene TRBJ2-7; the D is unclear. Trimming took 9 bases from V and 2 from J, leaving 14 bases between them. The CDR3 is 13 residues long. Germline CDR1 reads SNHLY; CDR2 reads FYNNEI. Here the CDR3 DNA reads TGTGCCAGGCGGAAGACGGGTACCTACGAGCAGTACTTC. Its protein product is CARRKTGTYEQYF. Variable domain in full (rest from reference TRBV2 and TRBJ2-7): EPEVTQTPSHQVTQMGQEVILRCVPISNHLYFYWYRQILGQKVEFLVSFYNNEISEKSEIFDDQFSVERPDGSNFTLKIRSTKLEDSAMYFCARRKTGTYEQYFGPGTRLTVT.

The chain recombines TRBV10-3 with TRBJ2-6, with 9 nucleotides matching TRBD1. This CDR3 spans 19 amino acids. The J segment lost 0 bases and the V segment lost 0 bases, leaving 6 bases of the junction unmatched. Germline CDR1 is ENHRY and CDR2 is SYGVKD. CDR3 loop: CAISESTGGLTSGANVLTF. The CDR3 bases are TGTGCCATCAGTGAGTCCACAGGGGGCTTAACCTCTGGGGCCAACGTCCTGACTTTC.

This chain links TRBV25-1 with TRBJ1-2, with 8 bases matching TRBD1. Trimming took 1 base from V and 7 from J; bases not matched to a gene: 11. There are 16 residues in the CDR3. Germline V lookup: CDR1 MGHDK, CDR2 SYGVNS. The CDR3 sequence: CASSESDRDLVFGYTF. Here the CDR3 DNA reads TGTGCCAGCAGTGAATCGGACAGGGATTTGGTTTTTGGCTACACCTTC.

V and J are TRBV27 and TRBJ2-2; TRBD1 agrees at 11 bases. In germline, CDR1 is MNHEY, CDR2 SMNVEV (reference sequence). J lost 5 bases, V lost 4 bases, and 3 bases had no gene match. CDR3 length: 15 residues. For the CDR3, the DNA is TGTGCCAGCAGTTCGGACAGGGGGCAAACCGGGGAGCTGTTTTTT. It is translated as CASSSDRGQTGELFF.

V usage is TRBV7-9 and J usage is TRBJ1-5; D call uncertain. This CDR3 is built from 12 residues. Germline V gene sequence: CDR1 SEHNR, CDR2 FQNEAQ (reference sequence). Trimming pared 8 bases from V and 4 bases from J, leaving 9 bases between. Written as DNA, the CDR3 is TGTGCCAGCGCCCAAGGAAATCAGCCCCAGCATTTT. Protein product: CASAQGNQPQHF.

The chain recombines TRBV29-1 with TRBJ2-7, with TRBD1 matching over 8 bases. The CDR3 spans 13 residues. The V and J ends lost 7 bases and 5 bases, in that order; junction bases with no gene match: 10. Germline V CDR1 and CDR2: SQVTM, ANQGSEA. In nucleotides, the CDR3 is TGCAGCGCTGTACAGGGGGTAAGCCACGAGCAGTACTTC. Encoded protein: CSAVQGVSHEQYF.

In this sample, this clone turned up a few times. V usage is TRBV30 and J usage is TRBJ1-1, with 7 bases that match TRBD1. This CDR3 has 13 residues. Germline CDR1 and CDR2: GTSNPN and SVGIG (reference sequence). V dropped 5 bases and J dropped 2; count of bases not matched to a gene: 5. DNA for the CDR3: TGTGCCTGGGGGGGGACAGTAAACACTGAAGCTTTCTTT. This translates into CAWGGTVNTEAFF.

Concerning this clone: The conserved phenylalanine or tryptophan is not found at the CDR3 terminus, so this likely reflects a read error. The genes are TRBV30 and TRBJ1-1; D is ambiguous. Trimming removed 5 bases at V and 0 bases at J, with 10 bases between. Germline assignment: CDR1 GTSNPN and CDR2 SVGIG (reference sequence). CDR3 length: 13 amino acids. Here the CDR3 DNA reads TGTGCCTGGGTTGGACGGCTGAACACTGAAGCTTTCCTT. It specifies CAWVGRLNTEAFL.

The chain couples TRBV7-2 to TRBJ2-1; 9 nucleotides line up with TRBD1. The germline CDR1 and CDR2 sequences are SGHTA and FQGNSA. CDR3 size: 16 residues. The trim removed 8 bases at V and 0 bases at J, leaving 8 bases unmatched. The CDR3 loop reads CASGLDRGVSYNEQFF. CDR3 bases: TGTGCCAGCGGTCTCGACAGGGGGGTCTCCTACAATGAGCAGTTCTTC.

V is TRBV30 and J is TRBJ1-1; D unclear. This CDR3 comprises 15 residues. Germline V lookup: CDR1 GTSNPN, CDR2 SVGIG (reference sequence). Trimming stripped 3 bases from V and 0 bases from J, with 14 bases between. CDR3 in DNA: TGTGCCTGGAGGGACGTAAACCAGTTGAACACTGAAGCTTTCTTT. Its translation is CAWRDVNQLNTEAFF.

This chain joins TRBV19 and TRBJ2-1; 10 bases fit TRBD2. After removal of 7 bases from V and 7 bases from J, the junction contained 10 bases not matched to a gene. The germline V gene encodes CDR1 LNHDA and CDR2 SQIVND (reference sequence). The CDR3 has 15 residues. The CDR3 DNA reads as TGTGCCAGTAAACCCCTAGCGGGGGAGCTAAATGAGCAGTTCTTC. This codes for CASKPLAGELNEQFF.

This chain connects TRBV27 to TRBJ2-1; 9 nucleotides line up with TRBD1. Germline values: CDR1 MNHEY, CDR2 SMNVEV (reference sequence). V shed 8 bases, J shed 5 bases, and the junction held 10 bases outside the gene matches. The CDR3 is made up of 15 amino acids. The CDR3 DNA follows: TGTGCCAGCCGCATACAGGGGGCGGGACACAATGAGCAGTTCTTC. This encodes CASRIQGAGHNEQFF.

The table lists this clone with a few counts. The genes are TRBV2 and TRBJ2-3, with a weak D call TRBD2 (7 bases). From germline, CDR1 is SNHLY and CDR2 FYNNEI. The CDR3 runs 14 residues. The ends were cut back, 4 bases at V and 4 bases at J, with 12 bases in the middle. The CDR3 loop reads CASSGLGGPDTQYF. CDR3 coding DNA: TGTGCCAGCAGTGGACTCGGGGGGCCAGATACGCAGTATTTT. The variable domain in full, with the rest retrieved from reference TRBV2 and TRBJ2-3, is EPEVTQTPSHQVTQMGQEVILRCVPISNHLYFYWYRQILGQKVEFLVSFYNNEISEKSEIFDDQFSVERPDGSNFTLKIRSTKLEDSAMYFCASSGLGGPDTQYFGPGTRLTVL.

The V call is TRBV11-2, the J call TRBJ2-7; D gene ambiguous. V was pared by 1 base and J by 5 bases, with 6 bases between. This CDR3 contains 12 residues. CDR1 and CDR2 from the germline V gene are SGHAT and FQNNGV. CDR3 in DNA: TGTGCCAGCAGCTTAGTAGTGAACGAGCAGTACTTC. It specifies CASSLVVNEQYF.

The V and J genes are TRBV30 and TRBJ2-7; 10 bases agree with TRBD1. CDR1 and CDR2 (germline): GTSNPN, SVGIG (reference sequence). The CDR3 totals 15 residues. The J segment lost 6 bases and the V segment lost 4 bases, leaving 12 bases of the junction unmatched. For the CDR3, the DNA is TGTGCCTGGACGGGCGGGACAGGGGACTCATCCGAGCAGTACTTC. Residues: CAWTGGTGDSSEQYF.

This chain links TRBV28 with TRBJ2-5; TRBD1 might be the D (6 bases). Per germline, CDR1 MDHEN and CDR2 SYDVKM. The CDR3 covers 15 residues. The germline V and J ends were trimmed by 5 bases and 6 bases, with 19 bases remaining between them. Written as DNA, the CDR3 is TGTGCCAGCAGTCTTACAGGGATAAATCGGAAGACCCAGTACTTC. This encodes CASSLTGINRKTQYF.

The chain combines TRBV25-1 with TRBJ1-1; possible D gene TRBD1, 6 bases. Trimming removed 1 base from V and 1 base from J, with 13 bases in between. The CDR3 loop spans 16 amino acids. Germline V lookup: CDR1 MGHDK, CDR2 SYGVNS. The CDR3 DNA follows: TGTGCCAGCAGTGAATCTGACGGGACATGGAACACTGAAGCTTTCTTT. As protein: CASSESDGTWNTEAFF. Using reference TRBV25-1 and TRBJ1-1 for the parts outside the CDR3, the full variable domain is EADIYQTPRYLVIGTGKKITLECSQTMGHDKMYWYQQDPGMELHLIHYSYGVNSTEKGDLSSESTVSRIRTEHFPLTLESARPSHTSQYLCASSESDGTWNTEAFFGQGTRLTVV.

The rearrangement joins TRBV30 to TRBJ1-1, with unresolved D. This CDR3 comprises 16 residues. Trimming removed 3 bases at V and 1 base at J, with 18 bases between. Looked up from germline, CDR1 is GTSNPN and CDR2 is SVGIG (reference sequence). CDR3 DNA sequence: TGTGCCTGGAGCCCACCCGAGATAGGCCCGAACACTGAAGCTTTCTTT. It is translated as CAWSPPEIGPNTEAFF.

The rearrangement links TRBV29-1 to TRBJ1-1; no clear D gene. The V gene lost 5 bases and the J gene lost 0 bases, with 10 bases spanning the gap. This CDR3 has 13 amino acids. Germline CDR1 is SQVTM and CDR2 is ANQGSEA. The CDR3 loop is CSVFGILNTEAFF. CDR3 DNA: TGCAGCGTTTTTGGGATTTTGAACACTGAAGCTTTCTTT.

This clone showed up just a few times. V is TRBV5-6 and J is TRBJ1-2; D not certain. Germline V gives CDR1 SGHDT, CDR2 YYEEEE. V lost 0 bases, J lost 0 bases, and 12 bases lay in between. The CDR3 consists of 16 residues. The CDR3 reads CASSLAHGGANYGYTF. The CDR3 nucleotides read TGTGCCAGCAGCTTGGCCCACGGCGGAGCTAACTATGGCTACACCTTC.

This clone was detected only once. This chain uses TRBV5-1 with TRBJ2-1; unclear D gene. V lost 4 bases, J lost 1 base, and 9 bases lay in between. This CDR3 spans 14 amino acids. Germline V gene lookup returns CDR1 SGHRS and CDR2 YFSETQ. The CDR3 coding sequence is TGCGCCAGCAGCGCGCAGGAATCCTACAATGAGCAGTTCTTC. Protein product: CASSAQESYNEQFF.

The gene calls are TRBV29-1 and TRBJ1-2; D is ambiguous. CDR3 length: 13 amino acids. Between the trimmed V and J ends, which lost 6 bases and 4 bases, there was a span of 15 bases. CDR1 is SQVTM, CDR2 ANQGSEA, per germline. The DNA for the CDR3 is TGCAGCGTCCCCCTGGGATTTGCCTATGGCTACACCTTC. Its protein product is CSVPLGFAYGYTF.

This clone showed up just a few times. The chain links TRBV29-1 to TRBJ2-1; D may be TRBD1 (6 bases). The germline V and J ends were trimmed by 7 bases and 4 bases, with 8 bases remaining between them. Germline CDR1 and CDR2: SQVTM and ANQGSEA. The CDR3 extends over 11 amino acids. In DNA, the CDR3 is TGCAGCGAAGGACAGTACAATGAGCAGTTCTTC. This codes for CSEGQYNEQFF.